This T cell receptor beta chain is drawn from a study of T cell changes during pregnancy in multiple sclerosis. Generated by immunoSEQ multiplex PCR, the TCRdb table keeps only in-frame clones and is missing some. Of 79,000 or so clones in the sample, about 91% are singletons; the top ten hold around 1.8%. Germline CDR1 and CDR2: MNHEY and SMNVEV (reference sequence). V lost 5 bases, J lost 4 bases, and 7 bases stayed unmatched. The CDR3 has 15 amino acids. The genes are TRBV27 and TRBJ1-1, with 10 bases identical to TRBD1. This sample comprised peripheral blood, obtained in the first trimester of pregnancy. This receptor was taken from a female donor in good health, enrolled as a control in a pregnancy study. This CDR3 is CASSPRQGAFTEAFF. CDR3 nucleotides: TGTGCCAGCAGTCCACGACAGGGGGCCTTCACTGAAGCTTTCTTT.